This TCR beta chain was observed in a study of CD8+ T cells in alopecia areata. Study outcomes and limitations: Relative to mice, TCR sharing across patients was less clear, a difference possibly HLA-related.

Alopecia areata patients provided lesional scalp punch biopsies and peripheral blood. RNA, once extracted, was reverse transcribed into cDNA for use as the sequencing template. Profiled with immunoSEQ multiplex PCR; TCRdb holds only in-frame clones, not every one. The sample shows about 110,000 clones, 50% to 70% of them seen only once. This clone has only a few counts. What it recognizes is unknown. The germline V gene has CDR1 SGHAT and CDR2 FQNNGV. Germline trimming cut 1 base from V and 2 bases from J; bases unmatched to any gene: 1. The CDR3 has 14 residues. The chain is built from TRBV11-2 and TRBJ2-5; 7 bases agree with TRBD2. This clonotype was obtained from a human donor with alopecia areata. Sequencing was carried out using NKG2D-low CD8+ T cells sorted from blood. This CDR3 is CASSLAGRQETQYF. The DNA of the CDR3 is TGTGCCAGCAGCTTAGCCGGGAGGCAAGAGACCCAGTACTTC. The whole variable domain, filled in from reference TRBV11-2 and TRBJ2-5, reads EAGVAQSPRYKIIEKRQSVAFWCNPISGHATLYWYQQILGQGPKLLIQFQNNGVVDDSQLPKDRFSAERLKGVDSTLKIQPAKLEDSAVYLCASSLAGRQETQYFGPGTRLLVL.